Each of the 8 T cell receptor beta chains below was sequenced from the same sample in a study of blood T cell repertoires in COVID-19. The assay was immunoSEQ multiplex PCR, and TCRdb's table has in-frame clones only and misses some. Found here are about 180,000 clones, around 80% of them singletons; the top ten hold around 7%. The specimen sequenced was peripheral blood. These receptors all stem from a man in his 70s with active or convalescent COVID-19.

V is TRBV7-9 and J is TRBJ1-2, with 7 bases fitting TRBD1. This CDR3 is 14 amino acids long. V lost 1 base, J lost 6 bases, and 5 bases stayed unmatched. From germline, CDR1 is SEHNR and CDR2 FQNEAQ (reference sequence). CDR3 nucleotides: TGTGCCAGCAGCTTAGATCCCGGGACAGATGGCTACACCTTC. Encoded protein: CASSLDPGTDGYTF.

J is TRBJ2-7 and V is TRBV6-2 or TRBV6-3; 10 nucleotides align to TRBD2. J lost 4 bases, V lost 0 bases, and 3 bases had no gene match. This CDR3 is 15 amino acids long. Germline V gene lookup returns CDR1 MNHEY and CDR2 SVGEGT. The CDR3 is CASSYSTSGKYEQYF. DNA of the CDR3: TGTGCCAGCAGTTACTCCACTAGCGGGAAGTACGAGCAGTACTTC.

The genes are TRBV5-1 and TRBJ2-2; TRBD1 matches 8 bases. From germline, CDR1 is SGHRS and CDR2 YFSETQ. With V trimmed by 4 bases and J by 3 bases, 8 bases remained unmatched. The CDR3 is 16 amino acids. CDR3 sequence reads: CASSPPGTGYTGELFF. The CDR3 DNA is TGCGCCAGCAGCCCTCCCGGGACAGGATACACCGGGGAGCTGTTTTTT.

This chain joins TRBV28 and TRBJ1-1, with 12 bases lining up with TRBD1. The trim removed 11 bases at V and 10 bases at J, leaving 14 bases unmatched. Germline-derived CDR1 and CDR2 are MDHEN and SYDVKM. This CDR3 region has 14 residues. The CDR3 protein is CAATPGQGASGAFF. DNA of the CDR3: TGTGCCGCCACACCGGGACAGGGGGCGTCGGGAGCTTTCTTT.

CDR3 sequence reads: CASSYTQGALKGYTF. The CDR3 bases are TGTGCCAGCAGTTACACCCAGGGGGCCCTTAAGGGCTACACCTTC. The chain combines TRBV6-2 or TRBV6-3 with TRBJ1-2; the match to TRBD1 covers 8 bases. The V segment lost 2 bases and the J segment 8 bases; nucleotides outside the gene matches: 10. Germline values: CDR1 MNHEY, CDR2 SVGEGT. CDR3 length equals 15 residues.

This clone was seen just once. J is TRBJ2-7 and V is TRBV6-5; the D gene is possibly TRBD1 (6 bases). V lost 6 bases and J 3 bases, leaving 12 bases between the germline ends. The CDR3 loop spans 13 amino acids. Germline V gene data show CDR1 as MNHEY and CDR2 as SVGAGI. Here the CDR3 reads CASRHRDLYEQYF. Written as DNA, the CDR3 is TGTGCCAGCAGACACAGGGACCTCTACGAGCAGTACTTC.

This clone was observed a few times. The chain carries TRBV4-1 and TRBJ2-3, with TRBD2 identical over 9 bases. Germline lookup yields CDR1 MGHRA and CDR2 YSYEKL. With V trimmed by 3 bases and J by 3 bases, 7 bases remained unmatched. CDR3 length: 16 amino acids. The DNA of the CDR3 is TGCGCCAGCAGCCACGGGGCGGGAGGGCATACAGATACGCAGTATTTT. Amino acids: CASSHGAGGHTDTQYF.

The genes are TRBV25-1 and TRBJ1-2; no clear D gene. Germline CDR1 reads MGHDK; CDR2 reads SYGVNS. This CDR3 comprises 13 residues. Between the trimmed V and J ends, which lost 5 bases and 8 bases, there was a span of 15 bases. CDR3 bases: TGTGCCAGCAGTCTCAACCCGCCTGAGGGCTACACCTTC. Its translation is CASSLNPPEGYTF.